These 31 T cell receptor beta chains were sequenced from one sample in a study of brain T cells in children with intractable seizures. Time point indicated: blood from clinic visit 5 months post-surgery; TSC patient then seizure free. Sequencing used immunoSEQ multiplex PCR; TCRdb keeps in-frame clones, though not all of them. The sample lists 300,000 to 400,000 clones, roughly 93% occurring once. The starting material was peripheral blood, obtained 4 to 6 months after surgery. Source of these receptors: a boy younger than two with tuberous sclerosis and intractable seizures.

The gene calls are TRBV12-3 or TRBV12-4 and TRBJ1-2; D may be TRBD1 (6 bases). The CDR3 runs 12 residues. The V end lost 8 bases, the J end lost 2 bases, and 9 bases lay between the germline ends. The CDR3 sequence: CASYTGNYGYTF. CDR3 sequence (DNA): TGTGCCAGCTATACAGGGAACTATGGCTACACCTTC.

This chain uses TRBV11-3 with TRBJ1-1, with D possibly being TRBD1 (5 bases). CDR1 and CDR2 (germline): SGHNT, YENEEA. Trimming removed 1 base from V and 3 bases from J, with 6 bases in between. There are 13 residues in the CDR3. The CDR3 coding sequence is TGTGCCAGCAGCTTAGGGGGGGACACTGAAGCTTTCTTT. Translating gives CASSLGGDTEAFF.

The CDR3 region is CASSLERERETQYF. CDR3 in DNA: TGTGCCAGTAGTCTCGAGCGGGAGAGAGAGACCCAGTACTTC. V and J are TRBV19 and TRBJ2-5; 8 bases match TRBD2. CDR3 length: 14 residues. CDR1 and CDR2 (germline): LNHDA, SQIVND (reference sequence). V lost 5 bases, J lost 4 bases, and 6 bases stayed unmatched.

The chain is built from TRBV24-1 and TRBJ2-3; D may match TRBD1 or TRBD2 (6 bases each). The CDR3 is 15 amino acids. The V gene lost 9 bases and the J gene lost 2 bases, with 17 bases spanning the gap. Looked up from germline, CDR1 is KGHDR and CDR2 is SFDVKD. CDR3 coding DNA: TGTGCCACCGGCGAAACGGGGGCCAACACAGATACGCAGTATTTT. Encoded protein: CATGETGANTDTQYF.

This chain links TRBV5-5 with TRBJ2-7; 7 positions match TRBD1. Germline lookup yields CDR1 SGHKS and CDR2 YYEKEE (reference sequence). CDR3 length: 16 residues. V lost 4 bases, J lost 1 base, and 11 bases stayed unmatched. The DNA for the CDR3 is TGTGCCAGCAGCGCCCGGCAGGGGGAGTGGTCCTACGAGCAGTACTTC. Its translation is CASSARQGEWSYEQYF.

CDR3 DNA sequence: TGTGCCAGCAGCGTCGGGGGGGCCACAGAGACCCAGTACTTC. It encodes CASSVGGATETQYF. This sequence joins TRBV7-6 and TRBJ2-5; 8 positions match TRBD2. CDR3 size: 14 residues. V shed 5 bases and J 4 bases; nucleotides not matched to a gene: 6. The V gene's germline CDR1 is SGHVS and CDR2 FNYEAQ. Drawing the rest from reference TRBV7-6 and TRBJ2-5, the complete variable domain is GAGVSQSPRYKVTKRGQDVALRCDPISGHVSLYWYRQALGQGPEFLTYFNYEAQQDKSGLPNDRFSAERPEGSISTLTIQRTEQRDSAMYRCASSVGGATETQYFGPGTRLLVL.

The gene calls are TRBV7-2 and TRBJ2-3; TRBD1 matches 8 bases. The junction had 4 bases not matched to a gene; V was cut back by 3 bases and J by 5 bases. The CDR3 is 14 amino acids. Per germline, CDR1 SGHTA and CDR2 FQGNSA. The CDR3 nucleotides are TGTGCCAGCAGCTTTTCAGGGGGCAAAGATACGCAGTATTTT. Translated: CASSFSGGKDTQYF.

This chain links TRBV20-1 with TRBJ1-4; D unresolved. Per the germline V gene, CDR1 is DFQATT and CDR2 is SNEGSKA (reference sequence). The ends were cut back, 6 bases at V and 11 bases at J, with 13 bases in the middle. There are 11 residues in the CDR3. In nucleotides, the CDR3 is TGCAGTGCAGGGCCCAGTGGGAAACTGTTTTTT. Protein product: CSAGPSGKLFF.

The V gene is TRBV5-8, the J gene TRBJ1-3; no firm D call. The germline CDR1 and CDR2 sequences are SGHTS and YDEGEE. Trimming left V 7 bases short and J 1 base short, with 9 bases between. The CDR3 is 13 amino acids. The CDR3 protein is CASFRVSGNTIYF. Here the CDR3 DNA reads TGTGCCAGCTTCCGGGTGTCTGGAAACACCATATATTTT.

The chain recombines TRBV4-1 with TRBJ2-2; tentatively, D is TRBD1 (6 bases). V lost 5 bases, J lost 4 bases, and 14 bases lay in between. The germline CDR1 and CDR2 sequences are MGHRA and YSYEKL. The CDR3 is 15 amino acids. Here the CDR3 reads CASSETGQLTGELFF. In DNA form, the CDR3 reads TGCGCCAGCAGCGAGACGGGACAACTCACCGGGGAGCTGTTTTTT.

The chain employs TRBV3-1 (or the pseudogene TRBV3-2) and TRBJ2-2; TRBD2 is a possible D gene (6 bases). The V gene's germline CDR1 is LGHDT and CDR2 YNNKEL (reference sequence). The CDR3 is 14 amino acids. The V end was cut by 0 bases, the J end by 5 bases, with 7 bases between. CDR3 sequence: CASSQEGGTGELFF. CDR3 in DNA: TGTGCCAGCAGCCAAGAGGGGGGAACCGGGGAGCTGTTTTTT.

V usage is TRBV7-9 and J usage is TRBJ2-4; D gene uncertain. From germline, CDR1 is SEHNR and CDR2 FQNEAQ (reference sequence). The CDR3 is 15 residues long. The V end lost 5 bases, the J end lost 2 bases, and 13 bases lay between the germline ends. The CDR3, as DNA: TGTGCCAGCAGCCCCGTCCACGGACCCAAAAACATTCAGTACTTC. Its translation: CASSPVHGPKNIQYF.

This clone was recorded once. V usage is TRBV6-5 and J usage is TRBJ1-5; D is unclear. Trimming left V 0 bases short and J 3 bases short, with 12 bases between. The length of the CDR3 is 16 residues. The germline V gene encodes CDR1 MNHEY and CDR2 SVGAGI. CDR3 coding DNA: TGTGCCAGCAGTTACTCGATGCCGTCGTTCAATCAGCCCCAGCATTTT. Translation: CASSYSMPSFNQPQHF.

V and J are TRBV11-3 and TRBJ1-1; TRBD1 agrees at 9 bases. This CDR3 has 15 residues. Germline CDR1 and CDR2: SGHNT and YENEEA. Unmatched junction bases numbered 9, after V lost 5 bases and J lost 5 bases. This CDR3 is CASSPHRGRKTEAFF. Written as DNA, the CDR3 is TGTGCCAGCAGCCCCCACAGGGGGCGAAAGACTGAAGCTTTCTTT. Looking up the rest from reference TRBV11-3 and TRBJ1-1 gives the full variable domain: EAGVVQSPRYKIIEKKQPVAFWCNPISGHNTLYWYLQNLGQGPELLIRYENEEAVDDSQLPKDRFSAERLKGVDSTLKIQPAELGDSAVYLCASSPHRGRKTEAFFGQGTRLTVV.

The chain joins TRBV11-2 to TRBJ2-1; D unclear. The CDR3 loop spans 15 amino acids. CDR1 is SGHAT, CDR2 FQNNGV, per germline. Trimming cost V 0 bases and J 8 bases, with 14 bases left between them. The CDR3 DNA reads as TGTGCCAGCAGCTTAGATGGCAGAGTCTTTGATGAGCAGTTCTTC. Translated: CASSLDGRVFDEQFF.

DNA of the CDR3: TGTGCCAGCAGCTTGGATGGCGGGAGCCACAATGAGCAGTTCTTC. Encoded protein: CASSLDGGSHNEQFF. The chain uses TRBV5-4 and TRBJ2-1, with TRBD2 identical over 7 bases. V lost 0 bases to trimming and J lost 5 bases; unmatched junction nucleotides: 5. CDR1 and CDR2 (germline): SGHNT, YYREEE (reference sequence). The CDR3 sequence is 15 residues long.

The chain is built from TRBV24-1 and TRBJ1-4; D is possibly TRBD1 (6 bases). The germline V and J ends were trimmed by 3 bases and 8 bases, with 21 bases remaining between them. CDR1 KGHDR and CDR2 SFDVKD come from the germline V gene. CDR3 size: 17 residues. CDR3 protein: CATSDPRKAGEGEKLFF. DNA of the CDR3: TGTGCCACCAGTGATCCCCGCAAGGCAGGGGAAGGGGAAAAACTGTTTTTT.

This chain links TRBV2 with TRBJ1-2; D is ambiguous. Trimming removed 3 bases at V and 10 bases at J, with 6 bases between. CDR3 length: 10 residues. Germline CDR1 is SNHLY and CDR2 is FYNNEI. The CDR3 loop is CASSDPYYTF. In DNA, the CDR3 is TGTGCCAGCAGTGACCCGTACTACACCTTC.

V is TRBV11-2 and J is TRBJ2-7; D unresolved. The CDR3 sequence is 13 residues long. V lost 1 base and J lost 4, with 8 bases in between. Germline CDR1 reads SGHAT; CDR2 reads FQNNGV. CDR3 protein: CASSLGGLYEQYF. CDR3 nucleotides: TGTGCCAGCAGCTTAGGAGGCCTATACGAGCAGTACTTC.

The CDR3 bases are TGTGCCAGCAGCCAAGTTGGACTAGCGGGGGCAGAGACCCAGTACTTC. Translated: CASSQVGLAGAETQYF. This chain uses TRBV4-2 with TRBJ2-5; 13 bases are a match to TRBD2. The CDR3 has 16 residues. CDR1 is LGHNA and CDR2 is YNFKEQ in the germline V gene. Trimming at V came to 1 base and at J to 4 bases, leaving 3 bases not matched to a gene.

A few counts support this clone. The chain uses TRBV28 and TRBJ1-2; D gene ambiguous. CDR3 length: 12 residues. Germline V gene lookup returns CDR1 MDHEN and CDR2 SYDVKM. Trimming cost V 7 bases and J 0 bases, with 6 bases left between them. The DNA for the CDR3 is TGTGCCAGCACTACTTCTAACTATGGCTACACCTTC. Protein sequence: CASTTSNYGYTF.

The rearrangement links TRBV3-1 (or the pseudogene TRBV3-2) to TRBJ2-5, with TRBD1 matching 7 bases. The length of the CDR3 is 15 residues. In germline, CDR1 is LGHDT, CDR2 YNNKEL (reference sequence). The V and J ends lost 4 bases and 2 bases, in that order; junction bases with no gene match: 7. CDR3 coding DNA: TGTGCCAGCAGCCCAAGGGGGCCGAAGCAAGAGACCCAGTACTTC. Amino acid sequence: CASSPRGPKQETQYF.

V usage is TRBV9 and J usage is TRBJ2-1; 11 bases agree with TRBD2. From germline, CDR1 is SGDLS and CDR2 YYNGEE. The CDR3 length is 15 residues. The trim removed 3 bases at V and 6 bases at J, leaving 5 bases unmatched. CDR3 protein: CASSGRLAGFNEQFF. The DNA of the CDR3 is TGTGCCAGCAGCGGGCGACTAGCGGGATTCAATGAGCAGTTCTTC.

The V gene is TRBV5-1, the J gene TRBJ2-7, with D possibly matching TRBD2 (6 bases). The CDR3 is 14 residues long. Germline CDR1 and CDR2: SGHRS and YFSETQ. The V and J ends lost 0 bases and 5 bases respectively, with 12 bases between them. The CDR3 loop reads CASSLAPGDDEQYF. The CDR3, as DNA: TGCGCCAGCAGCTTGGCCCCGGGAGATGACGAGCAGTACTTC. The full variable domain, in which reference TRBV5-1 and TRBJ2-7 provide the parts outside the CDR3, is KAGVTQTPRYLIKTRGQQVTLSCSPISGHRSVSWYQQTPGQGLQFLFEYFSETQRNKGNFPGRFSGRQFSNSRSEMNVSTLELGDSALYLCASSLAPGDDEQYFGPGTRLTVT.

V is TRBV5-1 and J is TRBJ2-2, with 9 bases that match TRBD1. The CDR3 runs 16 residues. Trimming removed 3 bases from V and 6 bases from J; junction bases left unmatched: 9. CDR1 and CDR2 (germline): SGHRS, YFSETQ. CDR3 loop: CASSSPTTGGPGELFF. Written as DNA, the CDR3 is TGCGCCAGCAGCTCGCCCACGACAGGGGGTCCCGGGGAGCTGTTTTTT.

This clone was observed a handful of times. V and J are TRBV2 and TRBJ1-5; 10 bases map to TRBD1. The CDR3 has 15 residues. Trimming removed 4 bases from V and 5 bases from J; junction bases left unmatched: 5. Germline V CDR1 and CDR2: SNHLY, FYNNEI. The chain's CDR3 is CASSGGQGRDQPQHF. The CDR3 DNA is TGTGCCAGCAGTGGGGGACAGGGGCGCGATCAGCCCCAGCATTTT.

This rearrangement joins TRBV7-8 to TRBJ2-7; D possibly uses TRBD1 or TRBD2 (5 bases each). Trimming took off 5 bases at V and 9 bases at J, with 23 bases between the two ends. The CDR3 is made up of 15 amino acids. CDR1 and CDR2 from the germline V gene are SGHVS and FQNEAQ. The CDR3 bases are TGTGCCAGCAGCCTGGACCTTGTTGGGGGTCCGGGGCAGTACTTC. Protein product: CASSLDLVGGPGQYF.

The chain joins TRBV21-1 to TRBJ2-3; the table assigns TRBD1, which was not confirmed against the DNA. TRBV21-1 constitutes a pseudogene. The CDR3 totals 20 residues. CDR3: CASSKGQLGSGTGDTDTQYF. The CDR3 coding sequence is TGTGCCAGCAGCAAAGGCCAATTAGGATCCGGGACAGGGGACACAGATACGCAGTATTTT.

The chain's CDR3 is CASSRDSSRSGNTIYF. CDR3 DNA sequence: TGTGCCAGCAGTCGGGACTCCTCAAGAAGTGGAAACACCATATATTTT. The chain combines TRBV9 with TRBJ1-3; D is possibly TRBD1 (5 bases). The CDR3 has 16 residues. Per the germline V gene, CDR1 is SGDLS and CDR2 is YYNGEE. Trimming took off 5 bases at V and 3 bases at J, with 18 bases between the two ends. The complete variable domain, with remaining parts taken from reference TRBV9 and TRBJ1-3, reads DSGVTQTPKHLITATGQRVTLRCSPRSGDLSVYWYQQSLDQGLQFLIQYYNGEERAKGNILERFSAQQFPDLHSELNLSSLELGDSALYFCASSRDSSRSGNTIYFGEGSWLTVV.

This clone was detected once. Relative to the germline gene, one junction end is altered; a read error may explain this. CDR3 DNA sequence: TGTGCCAGCAACCAAGGGTTAGGGTCCGAGCAGTACTTC. As protein: CASNQGLGSEQYF. This sequence joins TRBV14 and TRBJ2-7; no reliable D call. The germline V gene has CDR1 SGHDN and CDR2 FVKESK. This CDR3 has 13 amino acids.

The chain recombines TRBV12-3 or TRBV12-4 with TRBJ2-7, with D possibly being TRBD2 (5 bases). The CDR3 spans 13 residues. The ends were cut back, 6 bases at V and 3 bases at J, with 12 bases in the middle. CDR3 DNA sequence: TGTGCCAGCAGCGAGTCCGCGGGCTACGAGCAGTACTTC. Amino acids: CASSESAGYEQYF.